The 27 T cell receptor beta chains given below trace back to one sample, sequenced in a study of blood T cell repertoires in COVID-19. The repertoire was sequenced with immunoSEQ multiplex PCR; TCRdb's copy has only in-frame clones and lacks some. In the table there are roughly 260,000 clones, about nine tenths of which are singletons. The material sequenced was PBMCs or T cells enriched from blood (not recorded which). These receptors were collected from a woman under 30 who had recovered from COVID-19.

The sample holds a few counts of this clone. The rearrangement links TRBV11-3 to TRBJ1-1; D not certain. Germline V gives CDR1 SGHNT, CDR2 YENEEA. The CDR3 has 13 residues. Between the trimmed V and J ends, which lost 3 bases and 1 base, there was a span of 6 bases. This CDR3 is CASSFSGNTEAFF. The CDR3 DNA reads TGTGCCAGCAGCTTTTCCGGGAACACTGAAGCTTTCTTT.

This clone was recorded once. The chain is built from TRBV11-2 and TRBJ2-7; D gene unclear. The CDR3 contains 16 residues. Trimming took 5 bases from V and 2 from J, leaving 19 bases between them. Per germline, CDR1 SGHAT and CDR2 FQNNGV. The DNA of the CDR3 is TGTGCCAGCAGCCCAAGACCCCAGGATTGGGCCTACGAGCAGTACTTC. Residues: CASSPRPQDWAYEQYF.

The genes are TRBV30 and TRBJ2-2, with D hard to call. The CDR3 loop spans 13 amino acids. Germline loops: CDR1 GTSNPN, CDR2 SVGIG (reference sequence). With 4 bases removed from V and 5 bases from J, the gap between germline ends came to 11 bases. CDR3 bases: TGTGCCTGGAATGAGGTCGGTACCGGGGAGCTGTTTTTT. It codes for CAWNEVGTGELFF.

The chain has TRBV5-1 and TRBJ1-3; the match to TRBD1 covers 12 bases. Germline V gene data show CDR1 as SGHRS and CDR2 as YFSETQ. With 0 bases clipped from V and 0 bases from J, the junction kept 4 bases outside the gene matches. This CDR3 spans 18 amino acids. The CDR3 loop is CASSLAGTGGPSGNTIYF. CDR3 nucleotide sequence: TGCGCCAGCAGCTTGGCCGGGACAGGGGGCCCCTCTGGAAACACCATATATTTT.

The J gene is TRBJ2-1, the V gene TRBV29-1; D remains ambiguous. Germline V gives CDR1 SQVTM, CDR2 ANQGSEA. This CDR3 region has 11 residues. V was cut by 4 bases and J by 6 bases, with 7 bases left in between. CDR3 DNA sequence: TGCAGCGTTGCTTTCCTCAATGAGCAGTTCTTC. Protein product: CSVAFLNEQFF.

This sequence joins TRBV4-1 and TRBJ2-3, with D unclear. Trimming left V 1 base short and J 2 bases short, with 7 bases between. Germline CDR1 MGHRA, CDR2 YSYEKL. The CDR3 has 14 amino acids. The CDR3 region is CASSQGSYTDTQYF. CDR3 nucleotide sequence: TGCGCCAGCAGCCAAGGGTCCTACACAGATACGCAGTATTTT.

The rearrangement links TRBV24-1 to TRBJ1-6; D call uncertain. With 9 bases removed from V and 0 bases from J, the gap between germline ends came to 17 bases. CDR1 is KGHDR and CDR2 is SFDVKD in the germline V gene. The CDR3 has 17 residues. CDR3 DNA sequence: TGTGCCACCGGACTATCTACTAGGAGCTCCTATAATTCACCCCTCCACTTT. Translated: CATGLSTRSSYNSPLHF.

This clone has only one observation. CDR3 coding DNA: TGTGCCAGCAGCTACCCCTGGGGTGAGGGTAGAGAGACCCAGTACTTC. Translating gives CASSYPWGEGRETQYF. This rearrangement joins TRBV13 to TRBJ2-5; D perhaps matches TRBD2 (5 bases). This CDR3 comprises 16 residues. V lost 4 bases and J lost 4, with 19 bases in between. Germline assignment: CDR1 PRHDT and CDR2 FYEKMQ (reference sequence).

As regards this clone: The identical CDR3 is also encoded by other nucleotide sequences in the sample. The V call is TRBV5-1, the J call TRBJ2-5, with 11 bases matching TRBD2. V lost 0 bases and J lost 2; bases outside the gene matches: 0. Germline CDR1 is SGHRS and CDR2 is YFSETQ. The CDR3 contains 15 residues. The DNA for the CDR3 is TGCGCCAGCAGCTTGGGGACTAGCGGGCAAGAGACCCAGTACTTC. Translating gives CASSLGTSGQETQYF.

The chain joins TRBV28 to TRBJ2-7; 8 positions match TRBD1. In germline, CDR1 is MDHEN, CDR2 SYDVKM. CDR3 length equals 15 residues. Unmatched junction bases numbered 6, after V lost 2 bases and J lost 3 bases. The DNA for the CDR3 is TGTGCCAGCAGTTTAATGCAGGGGGCTGACTACGAGCAGTACTTC. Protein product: CASSLMQGADYEQYF.

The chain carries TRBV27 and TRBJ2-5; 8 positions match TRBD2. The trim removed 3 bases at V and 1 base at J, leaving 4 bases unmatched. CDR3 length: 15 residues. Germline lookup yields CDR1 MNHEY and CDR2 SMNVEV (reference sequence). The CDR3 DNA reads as TGTGCCAGCAGTTTTTACGGGAGGGCCCAAGAGACCCAGTACTTC. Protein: CASSFYGRAQETQYF.

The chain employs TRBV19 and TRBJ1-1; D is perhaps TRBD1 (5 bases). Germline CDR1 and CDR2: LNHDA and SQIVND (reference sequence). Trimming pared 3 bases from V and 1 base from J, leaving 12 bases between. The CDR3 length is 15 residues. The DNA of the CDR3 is TGTGCCAGTAGTATCCAGGGCCGAGGGAACACTGAAGCTTTCTTT. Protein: CASSIQGRGNTEAFF.

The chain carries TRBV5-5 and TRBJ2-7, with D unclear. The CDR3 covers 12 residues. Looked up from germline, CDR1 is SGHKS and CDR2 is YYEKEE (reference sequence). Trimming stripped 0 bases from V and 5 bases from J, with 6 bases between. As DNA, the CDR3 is TGTGCCAGCAGCTTGGTAGAGGACGAGCAGTACTTC. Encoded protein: CASSLVEDEQYF.

CDR3 sequence (DNA): TGTGCCAGCAGCTTGGGGGCGGGCGGATACCAAGAGACCCAGTACTTC. This codes for CASSLGAGGYQETQYF. The chain employs TRBV5-6 and TRBJ2-5; D perhaps matches TRBD2 (5 bases). V lost 0 bases and J lost 0, with 12 bases in between. Germline loops: CDR1 SGHDT, CDR2 YYEEEE. The CDR3 contains 16 residues.

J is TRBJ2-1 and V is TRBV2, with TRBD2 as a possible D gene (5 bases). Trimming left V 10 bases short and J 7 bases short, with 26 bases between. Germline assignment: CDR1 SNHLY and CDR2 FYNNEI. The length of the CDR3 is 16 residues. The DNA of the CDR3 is TGTGCCACCGTTTCTATTCGGACTGGAGAGGGAAATGAGCAGTTCTTC. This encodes CATVSIRTGEGNEQFF.

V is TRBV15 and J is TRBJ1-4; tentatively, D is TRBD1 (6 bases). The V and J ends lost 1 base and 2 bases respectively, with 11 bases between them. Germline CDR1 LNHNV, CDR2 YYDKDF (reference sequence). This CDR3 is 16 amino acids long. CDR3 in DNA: TGTGCCACCAGCAGAGCCACAGGGATCACTAATGAAAAACTGTTTTTT. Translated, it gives CATSRATGITNEKLFF.

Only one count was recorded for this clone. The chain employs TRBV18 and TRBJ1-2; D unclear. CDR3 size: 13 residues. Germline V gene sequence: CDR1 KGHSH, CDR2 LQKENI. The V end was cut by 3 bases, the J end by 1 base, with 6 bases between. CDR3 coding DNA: TGTGCCAGCTCACCCGACAATAACTATGGCTACACCTTC. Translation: CASSPDNNYGYTF.

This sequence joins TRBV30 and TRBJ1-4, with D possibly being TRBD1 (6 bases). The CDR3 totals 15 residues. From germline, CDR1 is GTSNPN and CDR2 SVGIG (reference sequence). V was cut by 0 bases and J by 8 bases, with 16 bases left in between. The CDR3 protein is CAWSVRSGVGEKLFF. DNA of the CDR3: TGTGCCTGGAGTGTAAGGTCAGGGGTAGGAGAAAAACTGTTTTTT. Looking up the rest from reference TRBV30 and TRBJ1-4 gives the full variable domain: SQTIHQWPATLVQPVGSPLSLECTVEGTSNPNLYWYRQAAGRGLQLLFYSVGIGQISSEVPQNLSASRPQDRQFILSSKKLLLSDSGFYLCAWSVRSGVGEKLFFGSGTQLSVL.

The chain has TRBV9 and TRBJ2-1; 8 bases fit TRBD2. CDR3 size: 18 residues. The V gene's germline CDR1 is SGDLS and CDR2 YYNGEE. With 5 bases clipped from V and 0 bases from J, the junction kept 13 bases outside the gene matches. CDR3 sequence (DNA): TGTGCCAGCAGTCCCCGAGCCGGTGGGACTAGCTCCTACAATGAGCAGTTCTTC. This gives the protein CASSPRAGGTSSYNEQFF.

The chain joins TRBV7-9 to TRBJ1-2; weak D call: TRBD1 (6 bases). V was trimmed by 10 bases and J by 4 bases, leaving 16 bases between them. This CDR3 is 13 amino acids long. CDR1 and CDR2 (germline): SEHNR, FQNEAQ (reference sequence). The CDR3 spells CATYKGVGYGYTF. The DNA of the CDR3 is TGTGCCACGTACAAGGGGGTAGGCTATGGCTACACCTTC.

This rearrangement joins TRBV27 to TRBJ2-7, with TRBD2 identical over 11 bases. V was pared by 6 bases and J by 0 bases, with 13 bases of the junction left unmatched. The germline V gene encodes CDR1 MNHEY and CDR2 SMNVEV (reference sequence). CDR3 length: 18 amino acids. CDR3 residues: CASRGYLLAGVISYEQYF. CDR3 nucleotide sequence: TGTGCCAGCAGGGGCTATTTACTAGCGGGAGTCATCTCCTACGAGCAGTACTTC.

The CDR3 loop reads CASSLAKGRGFLAKNIQYF. DNA for the CDR3: TGTGCCAGCAGTTTGGCTAAGGGAAGGGGGTTCTTAGCCAAAAACATTCAGTACTTC. The chain links TRBV28 to TRBJ2-4, with D possibly matching TRBD1 (6 bases). V lost 3 bases, J lost 0 bases, and 21 bases lay in between. The germline V gene encodes CDR1 MDHEN and CDR2 SYDVKM. This CDR3 has 19 residues.

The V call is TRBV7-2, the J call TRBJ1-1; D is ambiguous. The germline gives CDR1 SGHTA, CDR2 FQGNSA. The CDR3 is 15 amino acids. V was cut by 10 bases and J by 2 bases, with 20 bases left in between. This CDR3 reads CATVRTINYNTEAFF. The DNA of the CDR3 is TGTGCCACCGTTCGTACGATAAACTATAACACTGAAGCTTTCTTT.

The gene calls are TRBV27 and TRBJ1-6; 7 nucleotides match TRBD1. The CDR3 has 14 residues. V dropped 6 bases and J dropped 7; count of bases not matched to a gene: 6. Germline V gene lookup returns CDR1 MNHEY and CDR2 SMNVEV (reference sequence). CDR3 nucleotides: TGTGCCAGCAGCTTCGGGACAGAGAATTCACCCCTCCACTTT. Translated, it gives CASSFGTENSPLHF.

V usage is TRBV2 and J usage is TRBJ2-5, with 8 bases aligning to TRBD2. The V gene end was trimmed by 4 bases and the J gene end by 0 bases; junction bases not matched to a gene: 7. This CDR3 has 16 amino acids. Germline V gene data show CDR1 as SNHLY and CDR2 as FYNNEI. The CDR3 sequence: CASSVRKREYQETQYF. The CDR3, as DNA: TGTGCCAGCAGTGTCCGGAAGCGGGAGTACCAAGAGACCCAGTACTTC. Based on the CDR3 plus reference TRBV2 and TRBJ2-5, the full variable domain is EPEVTQTPSHQVTQMGQEVILRCVPISNHLYFYWYRQILGQKVEFLVSFYNNEISEKSEIFDDQFSVERPDGSNFTLKIRSTKLEDSAMYFCASSVRKREYQETQYFGPGTRLLVL.

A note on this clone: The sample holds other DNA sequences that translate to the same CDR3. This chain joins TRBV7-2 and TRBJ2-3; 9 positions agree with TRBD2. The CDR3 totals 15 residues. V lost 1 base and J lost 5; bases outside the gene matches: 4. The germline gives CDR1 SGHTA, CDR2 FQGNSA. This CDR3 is CASSLGGGAVDTQYF. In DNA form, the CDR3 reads TGTGCCAGCAGCTTAGGCGGGGGGGCCGTAGATACGCAGTATTTT.

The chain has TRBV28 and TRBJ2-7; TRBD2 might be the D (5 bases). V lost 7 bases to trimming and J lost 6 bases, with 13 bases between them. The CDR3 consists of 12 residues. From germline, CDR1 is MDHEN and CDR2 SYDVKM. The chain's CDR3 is CASTELRGEQYF. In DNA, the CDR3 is TGTGCCAGCACCGAGCTACGGGGCGAGCAGTACTTC.